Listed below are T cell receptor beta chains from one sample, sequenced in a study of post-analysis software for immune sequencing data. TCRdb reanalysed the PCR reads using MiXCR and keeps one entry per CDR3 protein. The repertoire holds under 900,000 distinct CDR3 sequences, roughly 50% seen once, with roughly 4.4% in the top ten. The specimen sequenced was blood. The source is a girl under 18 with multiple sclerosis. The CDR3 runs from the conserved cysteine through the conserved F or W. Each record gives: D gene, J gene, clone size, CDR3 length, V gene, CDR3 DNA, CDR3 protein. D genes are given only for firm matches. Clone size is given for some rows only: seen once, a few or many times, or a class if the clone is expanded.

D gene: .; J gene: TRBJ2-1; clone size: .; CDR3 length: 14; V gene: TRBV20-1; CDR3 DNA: TGCAGTCCTTCGACAGGCCGTTCCTACAATGAGCAGTTCTTC; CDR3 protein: CSPSTGRSYNEQFF
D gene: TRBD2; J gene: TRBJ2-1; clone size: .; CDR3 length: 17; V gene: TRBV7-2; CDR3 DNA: TGTGCCAGCAGCTTACGAGGTAGCGGGATTTCCTACAATGAGCAGTTCTTC; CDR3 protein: CASSLRGSGISYNEQFF
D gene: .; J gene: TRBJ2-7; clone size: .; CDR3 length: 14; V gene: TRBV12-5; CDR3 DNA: TGTGCTAGTGGTTCGCACAGGGTCCGGGACGAGCAGTACTTC; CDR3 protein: CASGSHRVRDEQYF
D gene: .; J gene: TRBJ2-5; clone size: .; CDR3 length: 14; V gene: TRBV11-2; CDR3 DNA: TGTGCCAGCAGCTCGCCACAGGAGGGAGAGACCCAGTACTTC; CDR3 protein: CASSSPQEGETQYF
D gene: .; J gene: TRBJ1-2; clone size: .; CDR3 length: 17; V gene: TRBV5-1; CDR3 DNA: TGCGCCAGCAGCTTGTGGGTCTCTCGGACGGTGGACTATGGCTACACCTTC; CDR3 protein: CASSLWVSRTVDYGYTF
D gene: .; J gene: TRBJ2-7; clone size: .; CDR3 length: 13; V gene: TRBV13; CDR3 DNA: TGTGCCAGCAGCATAGAGGGGCCTTACGAGCAGTACTTC; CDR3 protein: CASSIEGPYEQYF
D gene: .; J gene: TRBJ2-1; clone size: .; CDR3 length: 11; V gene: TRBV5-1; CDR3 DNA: TGCGCCAGCCTACTAGAGGGTGAGCAGTTCTTC; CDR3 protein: CASLLEGEQFF
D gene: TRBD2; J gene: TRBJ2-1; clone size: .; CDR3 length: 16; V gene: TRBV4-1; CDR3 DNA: TGCACCAGCATTAACCGGGAGGGCCAGCCCTACAATGAGCAGTTCTTC; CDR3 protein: CTSINREGQPYNEQFF
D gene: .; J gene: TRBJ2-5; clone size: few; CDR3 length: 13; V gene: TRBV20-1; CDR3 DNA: TGCAGTGCTAGTGAACGACTTGGAGAGACCCAGTACTTC; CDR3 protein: CSASERLGETQYF
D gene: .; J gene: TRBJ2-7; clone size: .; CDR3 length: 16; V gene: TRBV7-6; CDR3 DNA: TGTGCCAGCAGCTTAGAGGTAGCAGGGGCTATGTACGAGCAGTACTTC; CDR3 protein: CASSLEVAGAMYEQYF
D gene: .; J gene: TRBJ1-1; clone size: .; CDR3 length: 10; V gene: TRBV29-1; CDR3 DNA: TGCAGCGTTGTAGGGGTTGGAGCTTTCTTT; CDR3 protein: CSVVGVGAFF
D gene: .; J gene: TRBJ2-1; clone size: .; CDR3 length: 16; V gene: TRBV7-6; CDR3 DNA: TGTGCCAGCAGCTTACGCAGCGGCGGCTCCTACAATGAGCAGTTCTTC; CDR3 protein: CASSLRSGGSYNEQFF
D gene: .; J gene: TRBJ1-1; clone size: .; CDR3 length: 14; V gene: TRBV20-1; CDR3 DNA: TGCAGTGCTAGATCGCGGGCGCAGGGAACTGAAGCTTTCTTT; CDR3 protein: CSARSRAQGTEAFF
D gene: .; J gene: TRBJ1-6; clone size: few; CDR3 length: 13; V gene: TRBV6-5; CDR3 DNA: TGTGCCAACAGGTCGGCGGGGAATTCACCCCTCCACTTT; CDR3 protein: CANRSAGNSPLHF
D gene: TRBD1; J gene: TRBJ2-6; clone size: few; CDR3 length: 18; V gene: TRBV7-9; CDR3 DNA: TGTGCCAGCAGCTTAAAAATGTCAGGGGGTTCTGGGGCCAACGTCCTGACTTTC; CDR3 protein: CASSLKMSGGSGANVLTF
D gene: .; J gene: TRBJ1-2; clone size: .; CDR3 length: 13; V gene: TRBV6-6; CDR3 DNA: TGTGCCAGCAGTTACCGGACAAGGGACGGCTACACCTTC; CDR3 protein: CASSYRTRDGYTF
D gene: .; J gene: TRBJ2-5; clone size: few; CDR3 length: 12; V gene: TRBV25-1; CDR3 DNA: TGTGCCAGCAGTGAATTTTCGGAGACCCAGTACTTC; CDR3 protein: CASSEFSETQYF
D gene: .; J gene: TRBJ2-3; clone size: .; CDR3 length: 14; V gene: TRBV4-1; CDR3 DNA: TGCGCCAGCAGCCAATTTGCCGGCCCAGTCACGCAGTATTTT; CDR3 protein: CASSQFAGPVTQYF
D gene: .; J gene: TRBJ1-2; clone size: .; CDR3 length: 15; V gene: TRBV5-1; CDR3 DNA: TGCGCCAGCAGCCCGCGGCCGAGGGTATCCTATGGCTACACCTTC; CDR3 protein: CASSPRPRVSYGYTF
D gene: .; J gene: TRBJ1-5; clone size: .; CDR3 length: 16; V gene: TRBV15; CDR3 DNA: TGTGCCACCAGCAGGGGATGGGGGGATAGCAATCAGCCCCAGCATTTT; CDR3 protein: CATSRGWGDSNQPQHF
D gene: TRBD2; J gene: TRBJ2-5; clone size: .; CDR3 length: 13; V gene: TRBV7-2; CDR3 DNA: TGTGCCAGCAGTACTAGCGCCCAAGAGACCCAGTACTTC; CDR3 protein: CASSTSAQETQYF
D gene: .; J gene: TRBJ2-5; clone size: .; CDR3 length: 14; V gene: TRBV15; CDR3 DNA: TGTGCCACCAGCAGCCCTGCCGTACAAGAGACCCAGTACTTC; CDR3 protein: CATSSPAVQETQYF